Listed below are T cell receptor beta chains from one sample, sequenced in a study of CD8+ T cells in alopecia areata. Clones were read by immunoSEQ multiplex PCR, and TCRdb kept only the in-frame ones, dropping some. The repertoire holds approximately 30,000 clones, with less than 65% as singletons. Sequences were obtained from NKG2D-high CD8+ T cells sorted from blood. These receptor sequences come from a human donor with alopecia areata. CDR3s include the opening cysteine and the closing phenylalanine or tryptophan. D genes are given only for firm matches. Clone sizes are given selectively: once, few, many, or a class where the clone is expanded.

CDR3: CASSLRGGHTDTQYF; DNA: TGTGCCAGCAGCTTACGGGGGGGTCACACAGATACGCAGTATTTT; size: NA; J: TRBJ2-3; D: TRBD2; V: TRBV5-4
CDR3: CASSLTGTSPLHF; DNA: TGTGCCAGCAGTTTAACGGGCACTTCACCCCTCCACTTT; size: NA; J: TRBJ1-6; D: NA; V: TRBV28
CDR3: CASSMDPTYNEQFF; DNA: TGTGCCAGTAGTATGGATCCCACCTACAATGAGCAGTTCTTC; size: NA; J: TRBJ2-1; D: NA; V: TRBV19
CDR3: CASSFQGTGGELFF; DNA: TGTGCCAGCAGTTTCCAGGGTACCGGCGGGGAGCTGTTTTTT; size: NA; J: TRBJ2-2; D: NA; V: TRBV27
CDR3: CASSPFPGQREGSYNEQFF; DNA: TGTGCCAGCAGCCCATTCCCGGGGCAGCGGGAGGGCTCCTACAATGAGCAGTTCTTC; size: NA; J: TRBJ2-1; D: TRBD2; V: TRBV11-2
CDR3: CASSAGGGEQFF; DNA: TGTGCCAGCAGCGCAGGGGGTGGTGAGCAGTTCTTC; size: few; J: TRBJ2-1; D: TRBD1; V: TRBV6-5
CDR3: CASSQAVFSPGDRGYTF; DNA: TGCGCCAGCAGCCAAGCCGTTTTTTCTCCAGGGGACCGGGGCTACACCTTC; size: NA; J: TRBJ1-2; D: NA; V: TRBV4-1
CDR3: CASSLTGGTAYSYEQYF; DNA: TGTGCCAGCAGTCTGACAGGTGGGACAGCGTACTCCTACGAGCAGTACTTC; size: few; J: TRBJ2-7; D: TRBD1; V: TRBV27
CDR3: CASSPGTSGSVPLEQYF; DNA: TGTGCCAGCAGCCCCGGGACTAGCGGGAGCGTCCCCCTCGAGCAGTACTTC; size: NA; J: TRBJ2-7; D: TRBD2; V: TRBV7-8
CDR3: CASSLEGDEQFF; DNA: TGCGCCAGCAGCTTGGAGGGCGATGAGCAGTTCTTC; size: NA; J: TRBJ2-1; D: NA; V: TRBV5-1
CDR3: CASSPWTGSAEAFF; DNA: TGCGCCAGCAGCCCGTGGACGGGCTCAGCTGAAGCTTTCTTT; size: few; J: TRBJ1-1; D: NA; V: TRBV5-1
CDR3: CASKSINGYEQYF; DNA: TGTGCCAGCAAATCCATCAACGGATACGAGCAGTACTTC; size: NA; J: TRBJ2-7; D: NA; V: TRBV28
CDR3: CASSQAGVGNTIYF; DNA: TGTGCCAGCAGCCAAGCAGGGGTCGGAAACACCATATATTTT; size: NA; J: TRBJ1-3; D: NA; V: TRBV4-2
CDR3: CASSQPNSGGYEQYF; DNA: TGCGCCAGCAGCCAACCGAACTCAGGGGGATACGAGCAGTACTTC; size: NA; J: TRBJ2-7; D: TRBD1; V: TRBV4-1
CDR3: CASSSTGTGDWNEQFF; DNA: TGTGCCAGCAGCTCAACCGGGACAGGGGATTGGAATGAGCAGTTCTTC; size: NA; J: TRBJ2-1; D: TRBD1; V: TRBV7-9
CDR3: CASSLAGQKDQPQHF; DNA: TGTGCCAGCAGCTTAGCCGGACAGAAGGATCAGCCCCAGCATTTT; size: NA; J: TRBJ1-5; D: NA; V: TRBV7-9
CDR3: CASVLSRGTSNQPQHF; DNA: TGCGCCAGCGTCCTTTCGAGGGGGACGAGCAATCAGCCCCAGCATTTT; size: few; J: TRBJ1-5; D: NA; V: TRBV23-1
CDR3: CASSQASYNEQFF; DNA: TGCGCCAGCAGCCAAGCCAGTTACAATGAGCAGTTCTTC; size: NA; J: TRBJ2-1; D: NA; V: TRBV4-3
CDR3: CAGRTSGSYNEQFF; DNA: TGTGCCGGACGTACTAGCGGGAGTTACAATGAGCAGTTCTTC; size: NA; J: TRBJ2-1; D: TRBD2; V: TRBV2
CDR3: CAIKDRISYEQYF; DNA: TGTGCCATCAAGGACAGGATATCCTACGAGCAGTACTTC; size: NA; J: TRBJ2-7; D: TRBD1; V: TRBV10-3
CDR3: CASSPSWGELFF; DNA: TGCGCCAGCAGCCCCAGCTGGGGGGAGCTGTTTTTT; size: NA; J: TRBJ2-2; D: NA; V: TRBV4-1
CDR3: CASSAAPNTEAFF; DNA: TGTGCCAGCAGTGCCGCCCCGAACACTGAAGCTTTCTTT; size: NA; J: TRBJ1-1; D: NA; V: TRBV25-1
CDR3: CASSPGAMNTEAFF; DNA: TGTGCCAGCAGCCCAGGGGCTATGAACACTGAAGCTTTCTTT; size: NA; J: TRBJ1-1; D: NA; V: TRBV6-1
CDR3: CASSQVWGDNQETQYF; DNA: TGCGCCAGCAGCCAAGTTTGGGGGGATAACCAAGAGACCCAGTACTTC; size: NA; J: TRBJ2-5; D: NA; V: TRBV4-1
CDR3: CASSLGGKDTQYF; DNA: TGCGCCAGCAGCCTAGGGGGCAAAGATACGCAGTATTTT; size: NA; J: TRBJ2-3; D: TRBD1; V: TRBV4-3
CDR3: CASSEALLGLRAYEQYF; DNA: TGTGCCAGCAGTGAAGCGCTTCTCGGGTTAAGGGCCTACGAGCAGTACTTC; size: NA; J: TRBJ2-7; D: NA; V: TRBV2
CDR3: CASSLQGGTEAFF; DNA: TGTGCCAGCAGCTTACAGGGTGGCACTGAAGCTTTCTTT; size: few; J: TRBJ1-1; D: NA; V: TRBV7-3
CDR3: CASSTRDLTAETQYF; DNA: TGTGCCAGTAGTACCCGCGACCTGACGGCAGAGACCCAGTACTTC; size: NA; J: TRBJ2-5; D: NA; V: TRBV19
CDR3: CASSYFGGTSSYEQYF; DNA: TGTGCCAGCAGTTACTTTGGTGGGACTAGCTCCTACGAGCAGTACTTC; size: NA; J: TRBJ2-7; D: TRBD2; V: TRBV6-5
CDR3: CATSMGYTGELFF; DNA: TGTGCCACTTCAATGGGATACACCGGGGAGCTGTTTTTT; size: NA; J: TRBJ2-2; D: NA; V: TRBV27
CDR3: CASSDGTNTEAFF; DNA: TGTGCCAGCAGTGACGGGACAAACACTGAAGCTTTCTTT; size: few; J: TRBJ1-1; D: NA; V: TRBV2
CDR3: CASSFRDLEGGYTF; DNA: TGTGCCAGCAGTTTTCGGGACCTCGAGGGCGGCTACACCTTC; size: NA; J: TRBJ1-2; D: NA; V: TRBV6-5
CDR3: CASRPGALTDTQYF; DNA: TGTGCCAGCAGACCAGGGGCACTCACAGATACGCAGTATTTT; size: NA; J: TRBJ2-3; D: NA; V: TRBV27
CDR3: CASSEDLAAEQYF; DNA: TGTGCCAGCAGCGAGGATTTAGCGGCCGAGCAGTACTTC; size: NA; J: TRBJ2-7; D: NA; V: TRBV5-6
CDR3: CASSVGPGLLTTDTQYF; DNA: TGTGCCAGCAGCGTTGGACCGGGACTTTTGACTACAGATACGCAGTATTTT; size: NA; J: TRBJ2-3; D: NA; V: TRBV9
CDR3: CAISGGSGQAPYEQYF; DNA: TGTGCCATCAGTGGGGGTTCGGGACAGGCGCCCTACGAGCAGTACTTC; size: few; J: TRBJ2-7; D: TRBD1; V: TRBV10-3
CDR3: CASSLGTVNYGYTF; DNA: TGTGCCAGCAGTTTGGGGACAGTTAACTATGGCTACACCTTC; size: NA; J: TRBJ1-2; D: TRBD1; V: TRBV28
CDR3: CSVDVVPNEQFF; DNA: TGCAGCGTTGATGTCGTCCCCAATGAGCAGTTCTTC; size: medium-sized; J: TRBJ2-1; D: NA; V: TRBV29-1
CDR3: CASSFFGGAETQYF; DNA: TGTGCCAGCAGCTTCTTCGGGGGGGCGGAGACCCAGTACTTC; size: NA; J: TRBJ2-5; D: TRBD2; V: TRBV7-2
CDR3: CASSDTEYNEQFF; DNA: TGTGCCAGCAGCGACACAGAATACAATGAGCAGTTCTTC; size: NA; J: TRBJ2-1; D: NA; V: TRBV2
CDR3: CASSLVGLTYEQYF; DNA: TGTGCCAGCAGCTTAGTAGGACTTACCTACGAGCAGTACTTC; size: NA; J: TRBJ2-7; D: NA; V: TRBV7-2
CDR3: CATSTRVGRRDEQYF; DNA: TGTGCCACCAGCACTCGGGTTGGACGTCGGGACGAGCAGTACTTC; size: NA; J: TRBJ2-7; D: NA; V: TRBV15
CDR3: CASSHDLTSGGTAEQFF; DNA: TGTGCCAGCAGCCATGACCTTACTAGCGGTGGGACTGCTGAGCAGTTCTTC; size: few; J: TRBJ2-1; D: TRBD2; V: TRBV4-2
CDR3: CASTSASTDTQYF; DNA: TGTGCCAGCACCTCGGCATCCACAGATACGCAGTATTTT; size: few; J: TRBJ2-3; D: NA; V: TRBV27
CDR3: CASSQPGALHF; DNA: TGTGCCAGCAGTCAACCGGGAGCCCTCCACTTT; size: NA; J: TRBJ1-6; D: NA; V: TRBV9
CDR3: CASSIGQGVNYEQYF; DNA: TGTGCCAGTAGTATAGGACAGGGGGTCAACTACGAGCAGTACTTC; size: NA; J: TRBJ2-7; D: TRBD1; V: TRBV19
CDR3: CASSSRGAGGELFF; DNA: TGTGCCAGCAGCTCTCGTGGGGCAGGCGGGGAGCTGTTTTTT; size: NA; J: TRBJ2-2; D: NA; V: TRBV7-6
CDR3: CASSLISGGGTYEQYF; DNA: TGTGCCAGCAGTTTAATTTCGGGCGGGGGAACCTACGAGCAGTACTTC; size: NA; J: TRBJ2-7; D: TRBD2; V: TRBV28
CDR3: CASSLLRSGTYNEQFF; DNA: TGTGCCAGCAGCTTACTACGGTCAGGGACCTACAATGAGCAGTTCTTC; size: few; J: TRBJ2-1; D: NA; V: TRBV7-9
CDR3: CASGLGETQYF; DNA: TGTGCCAGCGGGTTGGGAGAGACCCAGTACTTC; size: NA; J: TRBJ2-5; D: NA; V: TRBV6-5
CDR3: CAWSALGDEQFF; DNA: TGTGCCTGGAGTGCTCTTGGGGATGAGCAGTTCTTC; size: NA; J: TRBJ2-1; D: NA; V: TRBV30
CDR3: CASRRRGQETQYF; DNA: TGTGCCAGCAGACGGAGGGGGCAAGAGACCCAGTACTTC; size: NA; J: TRBJ2-5; D: NA; V: TRBV28
CDR3: CACPGQGISEAFF; DNA: TGTGCCTGCCCGGGACAGGGGATATCTGAAGCTTTCTTT; size: NA; J: TRBJ1-1; D: TRBD1; V: TRBV30
CDR3: CASSLSVGTDDYGYTF; DNA: TGTGCCAGCAGCTTATCGGTCGGGACAGACGATTATGGCTACACCTTC; size: NA; J: TRBJ1-2; D: TRBD1; V: TRBV13
CDR3: CASSQGRSGAVSYEQYF; DNA: TGCGCCAGCAGCCAAGGTCGCTCAGGGGCGGTCTCCTACGAGCAGTACTTC; size: NA; J: TRBJ2-7; D: NA; V: TRBV4-1
CDR3: CASSFRGSGYEQYF; DNA: TGTGCCAGCAGTTTTCGAGGGAGCGGGTACGAGCAGTACTTC; size: few; J: TRBJ2-7; D: NA; V: TRBV27
CDR3: CASSSSRESYEQYF; DNA: TGTGCCAGCAGCTCCTCTAGGGAATCCTACGAGCAGTACTTC; size: few; J: TRBJ2-7; D: NA; V: TRBV7-9